This TCR beta chain stems from a study of technical replicates of blood from a handful of donors. This CDR3 contains 18 residues. Germline lookup yields CDR1 SGHTA and CDR2 FQGNSA. The germline V and J ends were trimmed by 0 bases and 0 bases, with 15 bases remaining between them. This clone has a single count. Measured with immunoSEQ multiplex PCR; TCRdb has only the in-frame clones, and not every one. The sample holds about 83,000 clones, around 94% seen once. The sample was T cells isolated from PBMCs. This receptor was obtained from a human donor in good health. The V gene is TRBV7-2, the J gene TRBJ1-3; the D gene is possibly TRBD1 (5 bases). CDR3: CASSLAIDSIVSGNTIYF. Here the CDR3 DNA reads TGTGCCAGCAGCTTAGCTATAGACAGCATCGTCTCTGGAAACACCATATATTTT.